This entry describes one TCR beta chain. The ends lost 5 bases at V and 3 bases at J; junction bases unmatched: 14. The CDR3 loop spans 16 amino acids. In germline, CDR1 is SGHRS, CDR2 YFSETQ. The data belong to a study of T cell changes during pregnancy in multiple sclerosis. Clones were read by immunoSEQ multiplex PCR, and TCRdb kept only the in-frame ones, dropping some. The sample shows some 85,000 clones, about 93% of them seen only once. The receptor was derived from a female donor in good health, enrolled as a control in a pregnancy study. The sequenced sample was peripheral blood, obtained in the second trimester of pregnancy. The chain uses TRBV5-1 and TRBJ2-7; 7 bases fit TRBD2. The CDR3 here is CASRDVSGAPLYEQYF. The DNA of the CDR3 is TGCGCCAGCAGGGATGTGAGCGGGGCCCCTCTCTACGAGCAGTACTTC.